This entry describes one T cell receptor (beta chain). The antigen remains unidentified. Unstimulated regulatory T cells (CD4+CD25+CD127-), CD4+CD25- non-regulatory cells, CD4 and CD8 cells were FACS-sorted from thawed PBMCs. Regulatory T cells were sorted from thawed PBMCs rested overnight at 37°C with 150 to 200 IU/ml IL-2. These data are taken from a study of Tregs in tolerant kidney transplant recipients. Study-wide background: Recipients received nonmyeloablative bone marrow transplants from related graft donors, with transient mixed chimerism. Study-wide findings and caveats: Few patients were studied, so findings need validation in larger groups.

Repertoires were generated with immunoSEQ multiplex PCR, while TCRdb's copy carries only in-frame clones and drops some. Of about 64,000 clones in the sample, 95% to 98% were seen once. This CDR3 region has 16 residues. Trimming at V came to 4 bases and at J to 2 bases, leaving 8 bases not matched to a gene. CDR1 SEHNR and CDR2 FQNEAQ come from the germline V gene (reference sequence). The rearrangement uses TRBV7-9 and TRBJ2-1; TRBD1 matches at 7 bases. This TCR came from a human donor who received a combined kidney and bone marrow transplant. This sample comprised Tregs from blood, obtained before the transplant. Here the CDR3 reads CASSSSRDRTYNEQFF. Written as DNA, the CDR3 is TGTGCCAGCAGCTCCTCCCGGGACAGAACCTACAATGAGCAGTTCTTC.